This T cell receptor (beta chain) came from a study of shared clonotypes between healthy human individuals. Study observations and caveats: Naive subsets usually exceeded memory subsets in estimated richness.

There are 16 residues in the CDR3. V lost 3 bases to trimming and J lost 3 bases; unmatched junction nucleotides: 4. Germline lookup yields CDR1 SGHTA and CDR2 FQGTGA. Terminally differentiated effector memory CD45RA+ cells were left out of the naive CD8 fraction, which was CD45RO-negative and positively selected for CCR7. There were only Caucasian adults among the donors, and all lived in Nashville, Tennessee. The data were produced by immunoSEQ multiplex PCR, yet TCRdb's version contains in-frame clones alone and is incomplete. Of hundreds of thousands of clones detected, roughly 96% appear once; the ten largest clones hold less than 0.12%. Only one count was recorded for this clone. No antigen is known for it.

The TCR comes from a woman in her 30s in good health. Sequencing was done on a sample of naive CD8+ T cells sorted from blood. The chain combines TRBV7-3 with TRBJ2-6, with 8 nucleotides matching TRBD1. This CDR3 is CASSFTGGGGANVLTF. CDR3 DNA sequence: TGTGCCAGCAGCTTCACAGGGGGTGGTGGGGCCAACGTCCTGACTTTC.